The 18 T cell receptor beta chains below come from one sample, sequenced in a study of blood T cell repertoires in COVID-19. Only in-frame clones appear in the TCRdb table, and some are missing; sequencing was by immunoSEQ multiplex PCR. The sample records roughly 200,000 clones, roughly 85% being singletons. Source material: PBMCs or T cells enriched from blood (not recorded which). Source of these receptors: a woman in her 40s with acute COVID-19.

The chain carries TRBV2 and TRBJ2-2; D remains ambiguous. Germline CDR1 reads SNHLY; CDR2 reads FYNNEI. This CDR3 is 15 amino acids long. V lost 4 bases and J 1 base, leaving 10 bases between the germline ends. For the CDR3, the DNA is TGTGCCAGCAGTGGGGCCGTCAGGAACACCGGGGAGCTGTTTTTT. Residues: CASSGAVRNTGELFF.

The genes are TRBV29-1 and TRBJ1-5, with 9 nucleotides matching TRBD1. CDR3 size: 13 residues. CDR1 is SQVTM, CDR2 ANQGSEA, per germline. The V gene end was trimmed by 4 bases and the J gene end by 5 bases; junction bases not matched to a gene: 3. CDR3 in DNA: TGCAGCGTTGGGACAGGGGCCTATCAGCCCCAGCATTTT. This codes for CSVGTGAYQPQHF.

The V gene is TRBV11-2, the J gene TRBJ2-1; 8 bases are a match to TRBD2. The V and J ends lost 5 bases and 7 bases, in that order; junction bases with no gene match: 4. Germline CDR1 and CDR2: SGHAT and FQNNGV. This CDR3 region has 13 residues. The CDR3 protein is CASSPGLGNEQFF. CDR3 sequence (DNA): TGTGCCAGCAGCCCGGGACTAGGGAATGAGCAGTTCTTC. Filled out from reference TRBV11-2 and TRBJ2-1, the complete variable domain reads EAGVAQSPRYKIIEKRQSVAFWCNPISGHATLYWYQQILGQGPKLLIQFQNNGVVDDSQLPKDRFSAERLKGVDSTLKIQPAKLEDSAVYLCASSPGLGNEQFFGPGTRLTVL.

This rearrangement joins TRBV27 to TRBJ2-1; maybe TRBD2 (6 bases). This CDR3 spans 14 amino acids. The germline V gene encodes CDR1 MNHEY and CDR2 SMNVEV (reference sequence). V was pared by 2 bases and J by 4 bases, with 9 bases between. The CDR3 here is CASSLDGRYNEQFF. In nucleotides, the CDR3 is TGTGCCAGCAGTTTAGACGGGAGATACAATGAGCAGTTCTTC.

CDR3 amino acids: CSVDGTGRRANYGYTF. The CDR3 nucleotides are TGCAGCGTTGACGGGACAGGGCGACGAGCTAACTATGGCTACACCTTC. V and J are TRBV29-1 and TRBJ1-2; TRBD1 matches at 9 bases. Trimming cost V 3 bases and J 0 bases; bases outside gene matches: 8. Germline V gives CDR1 SQVTM, CDR2 ANQGSEA. The CDR3 extends over 16 amino acids.

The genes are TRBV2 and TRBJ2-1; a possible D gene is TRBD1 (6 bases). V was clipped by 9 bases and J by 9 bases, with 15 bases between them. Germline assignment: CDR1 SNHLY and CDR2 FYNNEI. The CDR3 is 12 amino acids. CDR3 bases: TGTGCCAGATCGACAGGCTTTGGTGAGCAGTTCTTC. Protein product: CARSTGFGEQFF. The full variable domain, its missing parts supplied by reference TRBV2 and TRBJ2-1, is EPEVTQTPSHQVTQMGQEVILRCVPISNHLYFYWYRQILGQKVEFLVSFYNNEISEKSEIFDDQFSVERPDGSNFTLKIRSTKLEDSAMYFCARSTGFGEQFFGPGTRLTVL.

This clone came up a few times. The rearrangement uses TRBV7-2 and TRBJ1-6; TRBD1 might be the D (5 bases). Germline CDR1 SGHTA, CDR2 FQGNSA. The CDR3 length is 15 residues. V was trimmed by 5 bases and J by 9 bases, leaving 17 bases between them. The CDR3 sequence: CASSPGGAVGSPLHF. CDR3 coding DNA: TGTGCCAGCAGCCCCGGAGGGGCCGTCGGTTCACCCCTCCACTTT.

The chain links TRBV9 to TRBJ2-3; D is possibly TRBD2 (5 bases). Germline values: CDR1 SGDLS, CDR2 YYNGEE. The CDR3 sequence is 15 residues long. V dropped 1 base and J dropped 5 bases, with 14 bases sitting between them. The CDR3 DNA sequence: TGTGCCAGCAGCGTAAGAGGAGGTATCTTAGATACGCAGTATTTT. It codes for CASSVRGGILDTQYF.

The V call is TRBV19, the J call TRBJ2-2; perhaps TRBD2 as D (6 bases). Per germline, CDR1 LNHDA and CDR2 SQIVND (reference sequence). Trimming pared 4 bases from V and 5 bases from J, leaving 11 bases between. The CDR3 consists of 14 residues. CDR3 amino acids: CASSTRDLTGELFF. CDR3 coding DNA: TGTGCCAGTAGTACCCGGGACTTAACCGGGGAGCTGTTTTTT.

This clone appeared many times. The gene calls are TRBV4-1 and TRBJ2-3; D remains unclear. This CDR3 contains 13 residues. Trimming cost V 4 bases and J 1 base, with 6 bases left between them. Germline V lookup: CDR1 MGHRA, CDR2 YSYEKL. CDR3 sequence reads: CASSLPGTDTQYF. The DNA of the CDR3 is TGCGCCAGCAGCCTACCGGGCACAGATACGCAGTATTTT.

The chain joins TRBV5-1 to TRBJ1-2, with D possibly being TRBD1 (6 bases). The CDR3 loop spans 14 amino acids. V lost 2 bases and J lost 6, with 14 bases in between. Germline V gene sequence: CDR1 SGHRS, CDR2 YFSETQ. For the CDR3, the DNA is TGCGCCAGCAGCTTCGTGCAGGGGTGGGATGGCTACACCTTC. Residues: CASSFVQGWDGYTF.

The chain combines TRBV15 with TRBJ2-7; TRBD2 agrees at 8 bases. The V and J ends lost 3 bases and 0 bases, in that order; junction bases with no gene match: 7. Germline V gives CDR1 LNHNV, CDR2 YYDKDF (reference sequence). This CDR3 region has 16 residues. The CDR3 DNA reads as TGTGCCACCAGCAGGCCCGGTAGCGGGGTCTCCTACGAGCAGTACTTC. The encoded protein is CATSRPGSGVSYEQYF. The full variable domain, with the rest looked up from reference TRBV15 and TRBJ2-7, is DAMVIQNPRYQVTQFGKPVTLSCSQTLNHNVMYWYQQKSSQAPKLLFHYYDKDFNNEADTPDNFQSRRPNTSFCFLDIRSPGLGDTAMYLCATSRPGSGVSYEQYFGPGTRLTVT.

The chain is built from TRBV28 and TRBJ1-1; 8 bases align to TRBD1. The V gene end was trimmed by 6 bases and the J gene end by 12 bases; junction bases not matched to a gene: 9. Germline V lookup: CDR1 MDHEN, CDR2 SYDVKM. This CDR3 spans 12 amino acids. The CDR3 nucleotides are TGTGCCAGCAGCTCTCAGGGGGCGGGAACTTTCTTT. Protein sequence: CASSSQGAGTFF. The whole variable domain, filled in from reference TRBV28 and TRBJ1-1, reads DVKVTQSSRYLVKRTGEKVFLECVQDMDHENMFWYRQDPGLGLRLIYFSYDVKMKEKGDIPEGYSVSREKKERFSLILESASTNQTSMYLCASSSQGAGTFFGQGTRLTVV.

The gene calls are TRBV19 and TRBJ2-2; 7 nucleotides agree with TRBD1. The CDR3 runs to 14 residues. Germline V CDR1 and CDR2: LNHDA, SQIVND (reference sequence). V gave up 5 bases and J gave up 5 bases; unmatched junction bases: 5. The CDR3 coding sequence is TGTGCCAGTAGTCTTACAGGGGTTACCGGGGAGCTGTTTTTT. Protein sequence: CASSLTGVTGELFF.

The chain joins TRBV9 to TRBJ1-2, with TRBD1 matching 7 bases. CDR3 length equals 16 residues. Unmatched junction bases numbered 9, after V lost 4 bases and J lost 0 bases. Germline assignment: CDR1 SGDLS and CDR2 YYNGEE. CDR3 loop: CASSRDSQSANYGYTF. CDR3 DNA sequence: TGTGCCAGCAGCAGGGACAGCCAGTCCGCTAACTATGGCTACACCTTC.

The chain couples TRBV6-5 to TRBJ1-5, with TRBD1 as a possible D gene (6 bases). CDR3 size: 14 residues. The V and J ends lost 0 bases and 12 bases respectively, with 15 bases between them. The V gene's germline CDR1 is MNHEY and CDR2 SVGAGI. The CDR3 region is CASSYSKATGDQHF. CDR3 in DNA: TGTGCCAGCAGTTACTCAAAGGCGACAGGAGACCAGCATTTT.

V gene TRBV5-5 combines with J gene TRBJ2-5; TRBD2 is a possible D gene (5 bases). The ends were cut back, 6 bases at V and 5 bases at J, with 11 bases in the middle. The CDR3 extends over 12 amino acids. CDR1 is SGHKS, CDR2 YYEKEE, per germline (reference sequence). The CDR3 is CASTGEWETQYF. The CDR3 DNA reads TGTGCCAGCACCGGGGAGTGGGAGACCCAGTACTTC.

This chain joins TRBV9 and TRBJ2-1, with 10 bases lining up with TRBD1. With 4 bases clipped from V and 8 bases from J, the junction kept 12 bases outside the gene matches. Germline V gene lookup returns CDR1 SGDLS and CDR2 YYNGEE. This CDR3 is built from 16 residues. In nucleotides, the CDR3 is TGTGCCAGCAGCACGAGGGGGACAGGGGCAATTGATGAGCAGTTCTTC. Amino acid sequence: CASSTRGTGAIDEQFF.